The text below deals with one TCR beta chain. Its specificity is unknown. The CDR3 has 13 amino acids. With 3 bases clipped from V and 8 bases from J, the junction kept 6 bases outside the gene matches. Germline loops: CDR1 MRHNA, CDR2 SNTAGT. The sample comes from a study of T cells in Graves' hyperthyroidism and ophthalmopathy. Amplification of TCR beta CDR3 regions was performed using RNA transcripts as template. Primed by the HTBI set, a first-round RT-PCR was run on the TCR CDR3. Using its own MiXCR run on the multiplex PCR reads, TCRdb lists one record per CDR3 protein. The sample shows approximately 720,000 distinct CDR3 sequences, approximately 19% of them seen only once. Study conclusions and caveats: Most thyroid clonotypes expanded above 0.001 were also detected in blood.

The specimen was blood. The clonotype comes from a woman aged 50 to 60 with Graves' hyperthyroidism that later progressed to Graves' ophthalmopathy. J is TRBJ1-2 and V is TRBV6-4, with 7 bases identical to TRBD1. The CDR3 loop is CASSETGVEGYTF. CDR3 DNA: TGTGCCAGCAGTGAAACAGGGGTGGAGGGCTACACCTTC.